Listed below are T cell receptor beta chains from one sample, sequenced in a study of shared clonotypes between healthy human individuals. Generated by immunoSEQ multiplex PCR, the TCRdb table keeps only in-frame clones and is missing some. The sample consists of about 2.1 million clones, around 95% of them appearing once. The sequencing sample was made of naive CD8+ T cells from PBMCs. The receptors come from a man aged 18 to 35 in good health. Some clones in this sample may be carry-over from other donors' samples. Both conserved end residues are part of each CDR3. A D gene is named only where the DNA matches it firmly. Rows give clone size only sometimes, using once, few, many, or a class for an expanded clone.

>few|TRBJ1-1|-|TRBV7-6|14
CASSARGGNTEAFF
TGTGCCAGCAGCGCAAGGGGGGGGAACACTGAAGCTTTCTTT
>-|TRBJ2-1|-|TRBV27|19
CASTLVSLGGGGSYNEQFF
TGTGCCAGCACCTTAGTATCATTGGGGGGAGGAGGCTCCTACAATGAGCAGTTCTTC
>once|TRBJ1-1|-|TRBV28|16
CASSLWVQRMNTEAFF
TGTGCCAGCAGTTTATGGGTGCAGCGGATGAACACTGAAGCTTTCTTT
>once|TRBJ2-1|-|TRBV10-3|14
CAISGASYDNEQFF
TGTGCCATCAGTGGGGCTAGCTACGACAATGAGCAGTTCTTC
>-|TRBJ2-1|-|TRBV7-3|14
CASSLGVPFNEQFF
TGTGCCAGCAGCTTAGGAGTCCCATTCAATGAGCAGTTCTTC
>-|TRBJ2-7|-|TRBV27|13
CASSLLVEYEQYF
TGTGCCAGCAGTTTACTAGTTGAGTACGAGCAGTACTTC
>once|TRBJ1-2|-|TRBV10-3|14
CAISESAGGYGYTF
TGTGCCATCAGTGAGTCGGCGGGTGGCTATGGCTACACCTTC
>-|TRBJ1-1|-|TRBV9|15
CASSPAGTPNTEAFF
TGTGCCAGCAGCCCCGCCGGAACACCGAACACTGAAGCTTTCTTT
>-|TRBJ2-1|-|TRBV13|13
CASSLWIYNEQFF
TGTGCCAGCAGCTTGTGGATTTACAATGAGCAGTTCTTC
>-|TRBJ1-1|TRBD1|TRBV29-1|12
CSVATGWTEAFF
TGCAGCGTTGCGACAGGGTGGACTGAAGCTTTCTTT
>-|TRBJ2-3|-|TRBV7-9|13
CASSIPWPVKQYF
TGTGCCAGCAGCATCCCATGGCCCGTGAAGCAGTATTTT
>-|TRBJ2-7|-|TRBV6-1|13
CASRYPNSYEQYF
TGTGCCAGCAGATACCCGAACTCCTACGAGCAGTACTTC
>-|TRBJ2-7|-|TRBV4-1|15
CASSQDGLGAYEQYF
TGCGCCAGCAGCCAAGACGGCTTGGGGGCCTACGAGCAGTACTTC
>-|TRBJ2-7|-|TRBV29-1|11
CSVRASGREYF
TGCAGCGTTAGGGCCTCGGGAAGGGAGTACTTC
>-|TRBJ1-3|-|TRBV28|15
CASSPYEGDGNTIYF
TGTGCCAGCAGCCCCTATGAGGGGGATGGAAACACCATATATTTT
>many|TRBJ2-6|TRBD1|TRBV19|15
CASSEGAGGANVLTF
TGTGCCAGTAGTGAGGGGGCTGGCGGGGCCAACGTCCTGACTTTC
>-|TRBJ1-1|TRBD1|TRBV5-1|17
CASSYKLKGQGNTEAFF
TGCGCCAGCAGCTACAAATTAAAGGGACAGGGGAACACTGAAGCTTTCTTT
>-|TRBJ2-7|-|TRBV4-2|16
CASSQDTGPTYFEQYF
TGTGCCAGCAGCCAAGATACAGGCCCAACCTACTTTGAGCAGTACTTC
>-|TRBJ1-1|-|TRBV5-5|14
CASSFGRDDTEAFF
TGTGCCAGCAGCTTCGGGAGGGACGACACTGAAGCTTTCTTT
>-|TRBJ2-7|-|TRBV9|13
CASSPIGGPDQYF
TGTGCCAGCAGCCCCATAGGGGGGCCCGACCAGTACTTC
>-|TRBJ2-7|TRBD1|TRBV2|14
CASSRDRGIYEQYF
TGTGCCAGCAGTCGGGACAGGGGAATCTACGAGCAGTACTTC
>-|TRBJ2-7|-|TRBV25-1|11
CASSGPYEQYF
TGTGCCAGCAGTGGCCCCTACGAGCAGTACTTC
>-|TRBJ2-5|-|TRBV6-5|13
CASRSRDKETQYF
TGTGCCAGCAGAAGCCGGGACAAAGAGACCCAGTACTTC
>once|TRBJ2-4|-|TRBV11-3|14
CASSARDGENIQYF
TGTGCCAGCAGCGCCCGGGACGGAGAAAACATTCAGTACTTC
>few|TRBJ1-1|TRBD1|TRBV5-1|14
CASSWTGVNTEAFF
TGCGCCAGCAGCTGGACAGGGGTGAACACTGAAGCTTTCTTT
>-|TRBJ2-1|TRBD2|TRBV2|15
CASSASGRAYNEQFF
TGTGCCAGCAGCGCTAGCGGGAGGGCGTACAATGAGCAGTTCTTC
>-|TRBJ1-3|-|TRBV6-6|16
CASSFRTEFPGNTIYF
TGTGCCAGCAGTTTTCGGACGGAATTTCCAGGAAACACCATATATTTT
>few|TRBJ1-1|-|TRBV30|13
CAWSVGGLTEAFF
TGTGCCTGGAGTGTAGGGGGTCTCACTGAAGCTTTCTTT
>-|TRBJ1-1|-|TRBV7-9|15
CASSDALAGATEAFF
TGTGCCAGCAGCGACGCCCTCGCCGGGGCCACTGAAGCTTTCTTT
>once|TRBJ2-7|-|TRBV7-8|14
CASSSSGGKGEQYF
TGTGCCAGCAGCTCATCGGGCGGGAAGGGCGAGCAGTACTTC
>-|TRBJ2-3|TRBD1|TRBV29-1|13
CSDGTGGTDTQYF
TGCAGCGATGGGACAGGGGGCACAGATACGCAGTATTTT
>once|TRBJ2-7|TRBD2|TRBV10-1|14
CASRVAGGPCEQYF
TGCGCCAGCAGGGTAGCGGGAGGCCCCTGCGAGCAGTACTTC
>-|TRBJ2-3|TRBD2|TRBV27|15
CASSNGASGADTQYF
TGTGCCAGCAGCAATGGGGCTAGCGGGGCAGATACGCAGTATTTT
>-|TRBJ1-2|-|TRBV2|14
CASTTRTTNYGYTF
TGTGCCAGTACGACCAGGACTACCAACTATGGCTACACCTTC
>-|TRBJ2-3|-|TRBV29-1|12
CSDGSYTDTQYF
TGCAGCGATGGGTCTTACACAGATACGCAGTATTTT
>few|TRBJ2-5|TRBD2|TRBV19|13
CASGGARWETQYF
TGTGCCAGCGGGGGGGCTCGGTGGGAGACCCAGTACTTC
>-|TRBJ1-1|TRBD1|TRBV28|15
CASTTRIGQVTEAFF
TGTGCCAGCACTACCCGGATCGGACAGGTCACTGAAGCTTTCTTT
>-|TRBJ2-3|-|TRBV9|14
CASSAVSGPDTQYF
TGTGCCAGCAGCGCCGTTTCTGGCCCAGATACGCAGTATTTT
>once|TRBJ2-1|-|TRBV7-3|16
CASSSGLRRVDNEQFF
TGTGCCAGCAGCTCAGGGTTGCGGCGGGTGGACAATGAGCAGTTCTTC
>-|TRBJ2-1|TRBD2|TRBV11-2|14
CASSLVRGDNEQFF
TGTGCCAGCAGCTTAGTCCGGGGGGACAATGAGCAGTTCTTC
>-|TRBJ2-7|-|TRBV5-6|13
CASSLAGVDEQYF
TGTGCCAGCAGCTTGGCCGGGGTCGACGAGCAGTACTTC
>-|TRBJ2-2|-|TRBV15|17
CATSRDSLQLNTGELFF
TGTGCCACCAGCAGAGATTCCCTCCAGCTTAACACCGGGGAGCTGTTTTTT
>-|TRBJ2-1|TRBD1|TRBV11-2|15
CASSPRDRGSHEQFF
TGTGCCAGCAGCCCCCGGGACAGGGGGAGCCATGAGCAGTTCTTC
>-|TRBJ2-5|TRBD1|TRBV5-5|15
CASSHRDSIQETQYF
TGTGCCAGCAGCCATCGGGACAGTATCCAAGAGACCCAGTACTTC
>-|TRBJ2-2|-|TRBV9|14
CASEGSDLPGELFF
TGTGCCAGCGAGGGGTCCGATCTGCCCGGGGAGCTGTTTTTT
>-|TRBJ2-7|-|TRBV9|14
CASSVDRPPYEQYF
TGTGCCAGCAGCGTAGACAGGCCCCCCTACGAGCAGTACTTC
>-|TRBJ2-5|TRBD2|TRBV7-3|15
CASSPTSGRGETQYF
TGTGCCAGCAGCCCCACTAGCGGGAGAGGGGAGACCCAGTACTTC
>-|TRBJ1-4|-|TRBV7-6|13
CASSSRQDEKLFF
TGTGCCAGCAGCTCTAGACAGGACGAAAAACTGTTTTTT
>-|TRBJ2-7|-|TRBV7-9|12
CASQELGYEQYF
TGTGCCAGCCAGGAGCTGGGCTACGAGCAGTACTTC
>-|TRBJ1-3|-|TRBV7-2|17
CASSLASIRAAGNTIYF
TGTGCCAGCAGCTTAGCCTCGATCCGCGCGGCTGGAAACACCATATATTTT
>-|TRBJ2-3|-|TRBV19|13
CASRVSSTDTQYF
TGTGCCAGTAGGGTCTCTAGCACAGATACGCAGTATTTT